This T cell receptor beta chain was documented in a study of CD8 T cells in Susac syndrome. Across the study: Patients with Susac syndrome were therapy-naive, on corticosteroids, or on intravenous immunoglobulin alone at blood draw.

Worth noting for this clonotype: Its antigen is not known.

Germline CDR1 reads GTSNPN; CDR2 reads SVGIG (reference sequence). The trim removed 4 bases at V and 5 bases at J, leaving 11 bases unmatched. The CDR3 is 15 amino acids. Reverse transcription of roughly 0.5 to 1 ug RNA was carried out with random hexamers. Coverage of TCR beta CDR3 amplification by immunoSEQ multiplex PCR extended to 54 Vbeta and 13 Jbeta. TCRdb ran MiXCR on the immunoSEQ multiplex PCR reads and lists one entry per CDR3 protein. The sample includes roughly 220,000 distinct CDR3 sequences, about 95% of them seen just once. General study findings and limits: It was acknowledged in the study that its TCR sequencing and HLA analysis involved a relatively small number of individuals. The CD4+ T cell repertoires that were profiled in Susac syndrome showed no clonal expansion.

Sequencing was performed on CD4+ T cells from PBMCs. The chain uses TRBV30 and TRBJ2-5; TRBD1 aligns across 9 bases. The sequence derives from a human donor with Susac syndrome. Here the CDR3 reads CAWISIQGAGETQYF. The CDR3 DNA follows: TGTGCCTGGATATCGATACAGGGGGCAGGGGAGACCCAGTACTTC.